Listed below are T cell receptor beta chains from one sample, sequenced in a study of blood T cell repertoires in COVID-19. Sequenced by immunoSEQ multiplex PCR; TCRdb stores in-frame clones only, minus some. This sample has approximately 99,000 clones, with around 90% found just once. What was sequenced was peripheral blood. These TCRs come from a human donor in a cohort sampled during active COVID-19. The CDR3 runs from the conserved cysteine through the conserved F or W. Fields, in order: clone size, J gene, D gene, V gene, CDR3 protein, CDR3 DNA. A D gene is named only where the DNA matches it firmly. Expanded clones are given a class, and other clones once, few, many or no size at all.

>.|TRBJ1-1|.|TRBV4-1
CASSPVANTEAFF
TGCGCCAGCAGCCCTGTAGCAAACACTGAAGCTTTCTTT
>.|TRBJ1-6|.|TRBV6-5
CASSPLAGASPLHF
TGTGCCAGCAGCCCCCTGGCTGGAGCTTCACCCCTCCACTTT
>.|TRBJ2-6|.|TRBV3-1/TRBV3-2
CASSQRKNPSGANVLTF
TGTGCCAGCAGCCAGAGAAAGAATCCCTCTGGGGCCAACGTCCTGACTTTC
>.|TRBJ2-1|TRBD2|TRBV2
CASRELAGGLRSYNEQFF
TGTGCCAGCAGAGAACTGGCGGGAGGGCTGAGGTCCTACAATGAGCAGTTCTTC
>.|TRBJ1-2|.|TRBV14
CASSDRPSNYGYTF
TGTGCCAGCAGCGACAGACCCTCTAACTATGGCTACACCTTC
>.|TRBJ2-1|TRBD2|TRBV30
CAWSLTRTSGRVNNEQFF
TGTGCCTGGAGTCTCACCCGGACTAGCGGGAGGGTTAACAATGAGCAGTTCTTC
>.|TRBJ2-7|.|TRBV5-1
CASSPGAHYEQYF
TGCGCCAGCAGCCCAGGGGCGCACTACGAGCAGTACTTC
>.|TRBJ2-7|.|TRBV19
CASRERQSPYEQYF
TGTGCCAGTAGAGAACGACAGTCCCCCTACGAGCAGTACTTC
>.|TRBJ2-5|TRBD2|TRBV7-6
CASSPGLAGAWRETQYF
TGTGCCAGCAGCCCGGGACTAGCGGGAGCTTGGCGGGAGACCCAGTACTTC
>.|TRBJ2-3|TRBD2|TRBV4-2
CASSPVGASGRPDTQYF
TGTGCCAGCAGCCCCGTGGGGGCTAGCGGGAGGCCAGATACGCAGTATTTT
>.|TRBJ2-1|.|TRBV5-1
CASSGGTDAYNEQFF
TGCGCCAGCAGCGGCGGGACCGACGCCTACAATGAGCAGTTCTTC
>.|TRBJ2-1|TRBD2|TRBV27
CASSSSGRGYNEQFF
TGTGCCAGCAGTTCTAGCGGGAGAGGTTACAATGAGCAGTTCTTC
>.|TRBJ2-5|TRBD1|TRBV14
CASSQGDRVRETQYF
TGTGCCAGCAGCCAAGGGGACAGGGTCAGGGAGACCCAGTACTTC
>.|TRBJ2-7|.|TRBV4-1
CASSLSGIPHEQYF
TGCGCCAGCAGCCTATCGGGAATCCCCCACGAGCAGTACTTC
>.|TRBJ1-2|.|TRBV2
CASSEALQGRGYTF
TGTGCCAGCAGTGAAGCGCTTCAGGGGCGCGGCTACACCTTC
>many|TRBJ2-5|TRBD2|TRBV4-1
CASSRAGLAEETQYF
TGCGCCAGCAGCCGGGCGGGACTAGCAGAAGAGACCCAGTACTTC
>.|TRBJ1-5|.|TRBV10-2
CASSPIRGSSYNSNQPQHF
TGCGCCAGCAGTCCAATCAGAGGAAGCAGTTACAATAGCAATCAGCCCCAGCATTTT
>.|TRBJ1-5|TRBD1|TRBV6-5
CASSRGTGGGQPQHF
TGTGCCAGCAGCCGCGGGACAGGGGGGGGTCAGCCCCAGCATTTT
>once|TRBJ1-1|.|TRBV5-6
CASSLGRTYYPEAFF
TGTGCCAGCAGCTTGGGAAGGACATACTACCCTGAAGCTTTCTTT
>.|TRBJ1-1|.|TRBV19
CASTLGGMNTEAFF
TGTGCCAGTACCCTGGGGGGGATGAACACTGAAGCTTTCTTT
>.|TRBJ1-5|.|TRBV30
CAWSVSGNQPQHF
TGTGCCTGGAGTGTATCCGGGAATCAGCCCCAGCATTTT
>.|TRBJ2-1|.|TRBV6-5
CASSYSIELLNEQFF
TGTGCCAGCAGTTACTCGATCGAGCTCCTGAATGAGCAGTTCTTC
>.|TRBJ1-4|.|TRBV6-6
CASSPPGGPANEKLFF
TGTGCCAGCAGTCCCCCGGGGGGGCCAGCTAATGAAAAACTGTTTTTT
>.|TRBJ1-1|.|TRBV28
CASRPGLATEAFF
TGTGCCAGCAGACCAGGGTTGGCCACTGAAGCTTTCTTT
>.|TRBJ2-1|.|TRBV7-9
CASSLGQYNEQFF
TGTGCCAGCAGCCTTGGACAGTACAATGAGCAGTTCTTC
>.|TRBJ2-2|TRBD2|TRBV3-1/TRBV3-2
CASSQESLAGVGAGELFF
TGTGCCAGCAGCCAAGAGTCACTAGCGGGAGTCGGGGCCGGGGAGCTGTTTTTT
>.|TRBJ2-3|TRBD2|TRBV3-1/TRBV3-2
CASSQESSGSRGDTQYF
TGTGCCAGCAGCCAAGAGTCCAGCGGGAGCAGAGGGGATACGCAGTATTTT
>once|TRBJ2-1|TRBD1|TRBV3-1/TRBV3-2
CASSWTGVGPEQFF
TGTGCCAGCAGCTGGACAGGGGTTGGTCCCGAGCAGTTCTTC
>.|TRBJ2-3|.|TRBV5-6
CASSFTRAPSTDTQYF
TGTGCCAGCAGCTTTACCAGGGCCCCTAGCACAGATACGCAGTATTTT
>.|TRBJ2-2|TRBD1|TRBV5-1
CASSLRQGAGELFF
TGCGCCAGCAGCTTGCGGCAGGGGGCCGGGGAGCTGTTTTTT
>.|TRBJ2-4|.|TRBV6-1
CASSEQGSDAKNIQYF
TGTGCCAGCAGTGAACAGGGTTCAGATGCCAAAAACATTCAGTACTTC
>.|TRBJ1-1|.|TRBV29-1
CSVVTFSTEAFF
TGCAGCGTGGTAACCTTCAGCACTGAAGCTTTCTTT
>.|TRBJ2-3|.|TRBV18
CASSPSQGKDTQYF
TGTGCCAGCTCACCAAGTCAGGGTAAAGATACGCAGTATTTT
>.|TRBJ1-2|.|TRBV27
CASSLSAHRGRGYTF
TGTGCCAGCAGTTTATCTGCGCATAGGGGTCGAGGCTACACCTTC
>.|TRBJ2-7|TRBD2|TRBV27
CASSLSPPGLAGSYEQYF
TGTGCCAGCAGTTTATCCCCACCAGGGCTAGCGGGGAGCTACGAGCAGTACTTC
>.|TRBJ2-5|.|TRBV6-5
CASSYGGPGSETQYF
TGTGCCAGCAGTTACGGGGGCCCGGGATCAGAGACCCAGTACTTC
>.|TRBJ2-5|TRBD2|TRBV5-1
CASSLSGTSGPRETQYF
TGCGCCAGCAGCTTGTCAGGGACTAGCGGTCCTCGGGAGACCCAGTACTTC
>.|TRBJ1-2|.|TRBV14
CASSQDTTANYGYTF
TGTGCCAGCAGCCAAGATACGACAGCTAACTATGGCTACACCTTC
>.|TRBJ2-7|.|TRBV9
CASSEREGGFYEQYF
TGTGCCAGCAGCGAGCGCGAAGGAGGGTTCTACGAGCAGTACTTC
>.|TRBJ1-4|TRBD1|TRBV5-1
CASSSHRGGGEKLFF
TGCGCCAGCAGCTCCCACAGGGGAGGCGGTGAAAAACTGTTTTTT
>.|TRBJ1-1|.|TRBV30
CAWSRVSEAFF
TGTGCCTGGAGTAGAGTATCTGAAGCTTTCTTT
>.|TRBJ2-5|.|TRBV28
CASSFVLGQQETQYF
TGTGCCAGCAGTTTTGTTCTTGGGCAGCAAGAGACCCAGTACTTC
>few|TRBJ2-3|.|TRBV7-9
CASSSGTGGHTQYF
TGTGCCAGCAGCTCGGGTACCGGGGGGCATACGCAGTATTTT
>.|TRBJ2-7|TRBD1|TRBV10-2
CASSESGQGVSEQYF
TGCGCCAGCAGTGAGTCGGGGCAGGGGGTGAGCGAGCAGTACTTC
>once|TRBJ2-2|TRBD2|TRBV7-7
CASSLAPASGGLTGELFF
TGTGCTAGCAGCTTAGCGCCCGCTAGCGGGGGGCTGACCGGGGAGCTGTTTTTT
>.|TRBJ1-2|.|TRBV3-1/TRBV3-2
CASSQDPFYGYTF
TGTGCCAGCAGCCAAGATCCCTTCTATGGCTACACCTTC
>.|TRBJ2-1|TRBD2|TRBV5-6
CASSFGTSGVEQFF
TGTGCCAGCAGCTTCGGGACTAGCGGGGTTGAGCAGTTCTTC
>.|TRBJ2-1|TRBD1|TRBV27
CASGMTGLDNEQFF
TGTGCCAGCGGAATGACAGGGTTGGACAATGAGCAGTTCTTC
>.|TRBJ1-5|TRBD1|TRBV28
CASRGPGQTRHF
TGTGCCAGCAGGGGCCCGGGACAGACACGGCATTTT
>.|TRBJ2-3|.|TRBV21-1
CASNGRRDTDTQYF
TGTGCCAGCAACGGGAGGCGGGACACAGATACGCAGTATTTT